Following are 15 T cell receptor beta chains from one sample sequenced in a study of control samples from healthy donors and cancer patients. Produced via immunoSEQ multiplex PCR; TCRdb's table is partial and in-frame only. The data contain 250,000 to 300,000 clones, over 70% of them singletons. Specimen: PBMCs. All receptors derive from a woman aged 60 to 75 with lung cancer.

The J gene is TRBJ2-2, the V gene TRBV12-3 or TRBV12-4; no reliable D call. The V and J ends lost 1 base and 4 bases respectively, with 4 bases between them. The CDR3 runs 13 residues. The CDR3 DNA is TGTGCCAGCAGTTTAGGATTCACCGGGGAGCTGTTTTTT. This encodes CASSLGFTGELFF.

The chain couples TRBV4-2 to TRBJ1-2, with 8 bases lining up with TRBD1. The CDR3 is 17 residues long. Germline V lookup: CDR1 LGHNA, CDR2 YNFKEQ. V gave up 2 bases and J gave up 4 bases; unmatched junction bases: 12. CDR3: CASSQPGQEVLGYGYTF. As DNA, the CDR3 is TGTGCCAGCAGCCAACCGGGACAGGAGGTTTTGGGCTATGGCTACACCTTC.

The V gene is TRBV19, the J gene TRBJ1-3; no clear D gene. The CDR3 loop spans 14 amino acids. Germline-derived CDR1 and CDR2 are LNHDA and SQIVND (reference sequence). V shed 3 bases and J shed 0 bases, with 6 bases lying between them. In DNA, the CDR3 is TGTGCCAGTAGTATGCAGCGCTCTGGAAACACCATATATTTT. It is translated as CASSMQRSGNTIYF.

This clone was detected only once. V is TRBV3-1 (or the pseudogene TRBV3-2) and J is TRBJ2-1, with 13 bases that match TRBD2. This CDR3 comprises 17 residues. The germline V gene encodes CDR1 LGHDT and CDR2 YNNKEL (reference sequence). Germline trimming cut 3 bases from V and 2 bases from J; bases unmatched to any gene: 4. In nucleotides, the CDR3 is TGTGCCAGCAGCCAGGGGACTAGCGGGGTAGCCTACAATGAGCAGTTCTTC. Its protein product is CASSQGTSGVAYNEQFF.

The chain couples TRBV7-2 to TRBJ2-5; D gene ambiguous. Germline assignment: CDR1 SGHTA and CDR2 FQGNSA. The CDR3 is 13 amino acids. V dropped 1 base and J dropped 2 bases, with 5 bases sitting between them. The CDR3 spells CASSLVGQETQYF. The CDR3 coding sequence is TGTGCCAGCAGCTTAGTCGGGCAAGAGACCCAGTACTTC. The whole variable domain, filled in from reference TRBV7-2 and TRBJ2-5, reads GAGVSQSPSNKVTEKGKDVELRCDPISGHTALYWYRQSLGQGLEFLIYFQGNSAPDKSGLPSDRFSAERTGGSVSTLTIQRTQQEDSAVYLCASSLVGQETQYFGPGTRLLVL.

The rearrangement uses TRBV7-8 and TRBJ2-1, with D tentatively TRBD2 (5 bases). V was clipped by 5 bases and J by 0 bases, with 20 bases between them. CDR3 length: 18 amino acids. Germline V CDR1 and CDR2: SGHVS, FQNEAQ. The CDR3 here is CASSPRAGLLSSYNEQFF. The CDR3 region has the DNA TGTGCCAGCAGCCCTCGGGCGGGTCTTCTGAGCTCCTACAATGAGCAGTTCTTC.

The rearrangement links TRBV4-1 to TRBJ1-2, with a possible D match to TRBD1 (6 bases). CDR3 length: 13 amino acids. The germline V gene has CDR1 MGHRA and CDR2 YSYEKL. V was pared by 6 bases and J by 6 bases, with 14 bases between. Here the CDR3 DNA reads TGCGCCAGCAGACTACAGGGCCAGGATGGCTACACCTTC. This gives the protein CASRLQGQDGYTF.

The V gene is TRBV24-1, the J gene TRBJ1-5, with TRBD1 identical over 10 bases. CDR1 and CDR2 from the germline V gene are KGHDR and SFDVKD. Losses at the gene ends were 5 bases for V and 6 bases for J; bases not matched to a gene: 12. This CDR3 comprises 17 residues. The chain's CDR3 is CATSGTAGQGIFQPQHF. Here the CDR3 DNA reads TGTGCCACCAGTGGCACAGCGGGACAGGGGATTTTTCAGCCCCAGCATTTT.

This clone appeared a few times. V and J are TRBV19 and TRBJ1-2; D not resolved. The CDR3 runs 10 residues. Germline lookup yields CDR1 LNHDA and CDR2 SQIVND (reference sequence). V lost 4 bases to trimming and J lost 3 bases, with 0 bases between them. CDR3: CASSNYGYTF. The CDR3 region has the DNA TGTGCCAGTAGTAACTATGGCTACACCTTC.

CDR3 bases: TGTGCCAGCAGCTTAAGGGACTTCTCCTACAATGAGCAGTTCTTC. Translated, it gives CASSLRDFSYNEQFF. J is TRBJ2-1 and V is TRBV7-8, with D perhaps matching TRBD2 (6 bases). The germline V gene encodes CDR1 SGHVS and CDR2 FQNEAQ. Trimming pared 2 bases from V and 0 bases from J, leaving 8 bases between. The CDR3 runs 15 residues.

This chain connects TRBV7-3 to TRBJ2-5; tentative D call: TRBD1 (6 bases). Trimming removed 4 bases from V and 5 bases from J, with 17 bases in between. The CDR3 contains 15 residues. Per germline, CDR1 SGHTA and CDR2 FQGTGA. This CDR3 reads CASSSQGGTRETQYF. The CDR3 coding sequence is TGTGCCAGCAGCTCACAAGGGGGAACCCGGGAGACCCAGTACTTC.

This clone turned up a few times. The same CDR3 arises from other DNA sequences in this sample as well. CDR3 nucleotides: TGCGCCAGCAGCTCCCAAGAGACCCAGTACTTC. This sequence encodes CASSSQETQYF. This chain connects TRBV5-1 to TRBJ2-5; D call uncertain. V was shortened by 3 bases and J by 1 base, with 1 base between the two germline ends. The germline V gene encodes CDR1 SGHRS and CDR2 YFSETQ. The CDR3 runs to 11 residues.

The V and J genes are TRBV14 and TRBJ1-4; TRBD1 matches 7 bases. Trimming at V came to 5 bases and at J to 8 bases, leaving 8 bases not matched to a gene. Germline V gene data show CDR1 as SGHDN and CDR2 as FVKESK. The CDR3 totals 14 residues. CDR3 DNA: TGTGCCAGCAGCTTACAGGGGAGTAACGAAAAACTGTTTTTT. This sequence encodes CASSLQGSNEKLFF.

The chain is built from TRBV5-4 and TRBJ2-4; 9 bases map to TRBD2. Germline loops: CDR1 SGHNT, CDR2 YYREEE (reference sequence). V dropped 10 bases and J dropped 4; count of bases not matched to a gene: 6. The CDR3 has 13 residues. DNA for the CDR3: TGTGCCGCGGGGGGGGACAGAAAAAACATTCAGTACTTC. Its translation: CAAGGDRKNIQYF.

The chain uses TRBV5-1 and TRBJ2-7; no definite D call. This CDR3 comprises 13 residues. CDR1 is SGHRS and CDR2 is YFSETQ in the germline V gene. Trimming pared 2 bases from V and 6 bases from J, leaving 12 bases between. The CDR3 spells CASSLEVGSEQYF. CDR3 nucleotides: TGCGCCAGCAGCTTAGAGGTGGGGTCCGAGCAGTACTTC.